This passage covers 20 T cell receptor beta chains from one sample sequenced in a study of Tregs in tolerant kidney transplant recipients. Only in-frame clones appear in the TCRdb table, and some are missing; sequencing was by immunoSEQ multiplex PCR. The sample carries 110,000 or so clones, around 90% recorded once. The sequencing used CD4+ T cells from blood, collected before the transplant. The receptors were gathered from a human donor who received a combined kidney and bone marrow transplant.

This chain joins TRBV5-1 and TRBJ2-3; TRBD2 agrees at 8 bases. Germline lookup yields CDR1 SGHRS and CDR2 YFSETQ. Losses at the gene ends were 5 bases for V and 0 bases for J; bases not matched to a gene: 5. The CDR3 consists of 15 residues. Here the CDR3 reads CASRGLASSTDTQYF. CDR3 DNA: TGCGCCAGCAGAGGACTAGCAAGTAGCACAGATACGCAGTATTTT.

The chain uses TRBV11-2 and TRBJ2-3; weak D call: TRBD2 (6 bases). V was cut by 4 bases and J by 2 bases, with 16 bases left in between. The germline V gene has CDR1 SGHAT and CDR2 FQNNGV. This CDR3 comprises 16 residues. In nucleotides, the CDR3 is TGTGCCAGCAGCTCTCACGGGGGTCCCTTCACAGATACGCAGTATTTT. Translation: CASSSHGGPFTDTQYF. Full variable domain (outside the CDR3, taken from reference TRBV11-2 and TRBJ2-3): EAGVAQSPRYKIIEKRQSVAFWCNPISGHATLYWYQQILGQGPKLLIQFQNNGVVDDSQLPKDRFSAERLKGVDSTLKIQPAKLEDSAVYLCASSSHGGPFTDTQYFGPGTRLTVL.

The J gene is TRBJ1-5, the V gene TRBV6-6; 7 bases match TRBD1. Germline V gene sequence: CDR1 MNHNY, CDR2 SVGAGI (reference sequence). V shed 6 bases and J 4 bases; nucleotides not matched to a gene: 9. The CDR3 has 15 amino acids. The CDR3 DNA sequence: TGTGCCAGCAGGACCACGGGACAGCAAAATCAGCCCCAGCATTTT. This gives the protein CASRTTGQQNQPQHF.

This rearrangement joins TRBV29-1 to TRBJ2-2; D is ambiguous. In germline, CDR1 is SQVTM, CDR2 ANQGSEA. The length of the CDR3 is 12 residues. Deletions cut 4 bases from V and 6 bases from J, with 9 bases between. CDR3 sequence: CSVVIEAGELFF. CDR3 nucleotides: TGCAGCGTTGTTATAGAGGCCGGGGAGCTGTTTTTT.

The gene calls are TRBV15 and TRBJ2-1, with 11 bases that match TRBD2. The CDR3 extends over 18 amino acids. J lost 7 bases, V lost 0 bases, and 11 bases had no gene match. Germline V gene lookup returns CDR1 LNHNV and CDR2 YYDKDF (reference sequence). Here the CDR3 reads CATSRDHSSTSGGNEQFF. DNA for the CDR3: TGTGCCACCAGCAGAGATCATTCGAGTACTAGCGGGGGAAATGAGCAGTTCTTC.

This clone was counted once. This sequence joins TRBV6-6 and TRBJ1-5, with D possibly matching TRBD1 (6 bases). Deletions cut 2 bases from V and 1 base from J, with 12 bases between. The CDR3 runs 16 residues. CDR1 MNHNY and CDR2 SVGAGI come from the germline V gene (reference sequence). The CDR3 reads CASSYGGSTSNQPQHF. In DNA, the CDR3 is TGTGCCAGCAGTTACGGGGGCTCTACAAGCAATCAGCCCCAGCATTTT.

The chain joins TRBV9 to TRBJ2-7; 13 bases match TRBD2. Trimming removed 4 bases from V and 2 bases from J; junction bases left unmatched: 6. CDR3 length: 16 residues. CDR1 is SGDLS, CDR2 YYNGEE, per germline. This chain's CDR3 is CASSPGGTSGTYEQYF. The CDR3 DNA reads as TGTGCCAGCAGCCCTGGGGGGACTAGCGGGACCTACGAGCAGTACTTC.

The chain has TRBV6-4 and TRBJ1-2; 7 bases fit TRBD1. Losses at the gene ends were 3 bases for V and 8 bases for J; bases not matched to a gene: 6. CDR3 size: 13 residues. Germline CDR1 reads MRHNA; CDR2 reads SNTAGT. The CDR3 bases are TGTGCCAGCAGTGAACAGGGGAGTATGGGCTACACCTTC. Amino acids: CASSEQGSMGYTF.

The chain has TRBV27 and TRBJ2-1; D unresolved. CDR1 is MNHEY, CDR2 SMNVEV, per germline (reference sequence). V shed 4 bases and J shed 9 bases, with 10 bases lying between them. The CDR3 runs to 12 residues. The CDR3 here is CASSWQRGEQFF. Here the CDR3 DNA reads TGTGCCAGCAGTTGGCAACGCGGTGAGCAGTTCTTC.

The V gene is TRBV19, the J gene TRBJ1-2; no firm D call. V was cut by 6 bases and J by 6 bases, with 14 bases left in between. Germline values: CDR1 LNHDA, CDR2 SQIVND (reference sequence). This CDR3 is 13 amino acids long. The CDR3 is CASRRTQRHGYTF. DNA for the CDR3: TGTGCCAGTAGAAGGACCCAGCGGCATGGCTACACCTTC.

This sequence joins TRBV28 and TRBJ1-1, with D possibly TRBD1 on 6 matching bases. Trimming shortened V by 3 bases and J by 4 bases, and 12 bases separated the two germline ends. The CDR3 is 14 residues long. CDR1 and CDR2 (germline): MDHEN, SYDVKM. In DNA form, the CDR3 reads TGTGCCAGCAGTTTGACAGGCCGGGGCACTGAAGCTTTCTTT. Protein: CASSLTGRGTEAFF. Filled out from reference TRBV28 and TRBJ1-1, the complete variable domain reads DVKVTQSSRYLVKRTGEKVFLECVQDMDHENMFWYRQDPGLGLRLIYFSYDVKMKEKGDIPEGYSVSREKKERFSLILESASTNQTSMYLCASSLTGRGTEAFFGQGTRLTVV.

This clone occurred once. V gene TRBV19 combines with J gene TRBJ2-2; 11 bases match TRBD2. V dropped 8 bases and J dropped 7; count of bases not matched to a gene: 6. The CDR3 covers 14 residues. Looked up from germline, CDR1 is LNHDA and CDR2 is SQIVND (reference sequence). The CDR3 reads CASLLAGVDGELFF. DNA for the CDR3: TGTGCCAGTCTACTAGCGGGAGTGGACGGGGAGCTGTTTTTT.

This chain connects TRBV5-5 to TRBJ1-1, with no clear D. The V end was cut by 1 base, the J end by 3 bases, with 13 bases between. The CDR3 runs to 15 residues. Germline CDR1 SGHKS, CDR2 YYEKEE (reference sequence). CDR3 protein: CASSLRPGRDTEAFF. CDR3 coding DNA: TGTGCCAGCAGCTTGCGTCCCGGTCGGGACACTGAAGCTTTCTTT. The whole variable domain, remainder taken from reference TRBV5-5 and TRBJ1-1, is DAGVTQSPTHLIKTRGQQVTLRCSPISGHKSVSWYQQVLGQGPQFIFQYYEKEERGRGNFPDRFSARQFPNYSSELNVNALLLGDSALYLCASSLRPGRDTEAFFGQGTRLTVV.

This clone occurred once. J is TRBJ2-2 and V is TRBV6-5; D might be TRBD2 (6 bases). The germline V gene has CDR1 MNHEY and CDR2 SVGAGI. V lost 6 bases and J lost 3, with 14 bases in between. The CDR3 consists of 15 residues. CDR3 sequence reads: CASSSGTGDTGELFF. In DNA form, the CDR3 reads TGTGCCAGCAGCTCCGGGACGGGAGACACCGGGGAGCTGTTTTTT.

The CDR3 spells CASTDPGLASDTQYF. For the CDR3, the DNA is TGCGCCAGCACCGACCCGGGACTAGCGTCAGATACGCAGTATTTT. This chain uses TRBV4-1 with TRBJ2-3; 10 bases align to TRBD2. The V and J ends lost 7 bases and 4 bases, in that order; junction bases with no gene match: 8. CDR1 and CDR2 from the germline V gene are MGHRA and YSYEKL. The CDR3 totals 15 residues.

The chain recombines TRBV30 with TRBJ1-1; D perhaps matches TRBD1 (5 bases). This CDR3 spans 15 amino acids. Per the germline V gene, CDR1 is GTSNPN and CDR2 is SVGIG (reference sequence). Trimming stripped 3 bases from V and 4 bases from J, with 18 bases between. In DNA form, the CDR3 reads TGTGCCTGGAGGGCAGGGAGGGCGAGGGGCACTGAAGCTTTCTTT. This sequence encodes CAWRAGRARGTEAFF.

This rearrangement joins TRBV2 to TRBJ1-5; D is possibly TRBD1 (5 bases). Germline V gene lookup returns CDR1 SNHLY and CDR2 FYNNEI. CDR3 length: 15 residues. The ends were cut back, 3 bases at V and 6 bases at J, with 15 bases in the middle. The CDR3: CASSDRGVLAQPQHF. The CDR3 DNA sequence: TGTGCCAGCAGTGATCGGGGGGTCCTTGCTCAGCCCCAGCATTTT. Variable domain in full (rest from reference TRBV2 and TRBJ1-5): EPEVTQTPSHQVTQMGQEVILRCVPISNHLYFYWYRQILGQKVEFLVSFYNNEISEKSEIFDDQFSVERPDGSNFTLKIRSTKLEDSAMYFCASSDRGVLAQPQHFGDGTRLSIL.

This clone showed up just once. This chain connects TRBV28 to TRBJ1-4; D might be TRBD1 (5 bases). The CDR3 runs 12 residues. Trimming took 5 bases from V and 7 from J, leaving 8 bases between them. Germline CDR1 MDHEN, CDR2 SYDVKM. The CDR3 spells CASSEGAEKLFF. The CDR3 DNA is TGTGCCAGCAGTGAAGGGGCTGAAAAACTGTTTTTT.

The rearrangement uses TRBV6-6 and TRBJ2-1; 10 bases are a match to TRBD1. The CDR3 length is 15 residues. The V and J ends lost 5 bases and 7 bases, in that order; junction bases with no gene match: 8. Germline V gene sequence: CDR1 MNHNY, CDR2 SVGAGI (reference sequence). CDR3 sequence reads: CASSQTDRGRNEQFF. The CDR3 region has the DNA TGTGCCAGCAGTCAAACCGACAGGGGGCGAAATGAGCAGTTCTTC.

The CDR3 sequence is CAWSHGLSYEQYF. CDR3 nucleotide sequence: TGTGCCTGGAGTCATGGCCTCAGCTACGAGCAGTACTTC. The J gene is TRBJ2-7, the V gene TRBV30; no firm D call. The V gene lost 2 bases and the J gene lost 3 bases, with 11 bases spanning the gap. The CDR3 loop spans 13 amino acids. Germline loops: CDR1 GTSNPN, CDR2 SVGIG (reference sequence).